The entry below gives a single T cell receptor (beta chain) sequence along with its context. As yet, its antigen is unknown. This specimen comes from a study of early stage breast cancer tumors. Sequencing was performed with immunoSEQ multiplex PCR; in TCRdb, only in-frame clones are kept and a portion is missing. The sample consists of 25,000 to 35,000 clones, around 53% of them appearing once. Germline V gene data show CDR1 as LNHNV and CDR2 as YYDKDF (reference sequence). The CDR3 is 14 residues long. V shed 0 bases, J shed 13 bases, and the junction held 4 bases outside the gene matches. General study points: Tumors had approximately 2.6-fold higher T cell density and higher clonality than adjacent normal breast tissue. Commonly generated sequences made up most enriched TCRB sequences shared between patients.

V usage is TRBV15 and J usage is TRBJ2-1; 12 bases are shared with TRBD2. This receptor was identified in a person between 50 and 60 years old with breast cancer. Material for sequencing was breast tumor tissue. CDR3 DNA sequence: TGTGCCACCAGCAGAGAGACTAGCGGGAGTGTACAGTTCTTC. Translating gives CATSRETSGSVQFF.